These 4 T cell receptor beta chains were sequenced from one sample in a study of shared clonotypes between healthy human individuals. Clones were sequenced by immunoSEQ multiplex PCR, and TCRdb holds only the in-frame ones, with some missing. The sample has about 1.4 million clones; over 95% are singletons. Sequenced input: naive CD4+ T cells sorted from blood. Described subset: CD45RA+ positively selected. These receptors all come from a man under 40 in good health.

To note about this clone: Different DNA sequences within this sample yield the same CDR3. This sequence joins TRBV5-4 and TRBJ2-7; D may match TRBD1 or TRBD2 (5 bases each). This CDR3 region has 13 residues. Trimming cost V 0 bases and J 5 bases, with 9 bases left between them. Germline CDR1 reads SGHNT; CDR2 reads YYREEE (reference sequence). This CDR3 is CASSLAGSHEQYF. For the CDR3, the DNA is TGTGCCAGCAGCTTGGCAGGGAGCCACGAGCAGTACTTC.

V usage is TRBV5-5 and J usage is TRBJ2-1; 10 positions agree with TRBD1. The CDR3 extends over 15 amino acids. V was clipped by 0 bases and J by 3 bases; unmatched bases: 0. Germline V lookup: CDR1 SGHKS, CDR2 YYEKEE (reference sequence). CDR3 sequence reads: CASSLGDRGYNEQFF. The DNA of the CDR3 is TGTGCCAGCAGCTTGGGGGACAGGGGCTACAATGAGCAGTTCTTC.

The genes are TRBV18 and TRBJ2-1; D gene unclear. CDR3 length: 12 amino acids. The V gene lost 0 bases and the J gene lost 10 bases, with 7 bases spanning the gap. Germline V CDR1 and CDR2: KGHSH, LQKENI. CDR3 DNA: TGTGCCAGCTCACCACCTCTCGAGGAGCAGTTCTTC. Its protein product is CASSPPLEEQFF.

This chain uses TRBV18 with TRBJ1-1; no reliable D call. Trimming removed 0 bases from V and 4 bases from J, with 12 bases in between. CDR3 length equals 15 residues. CDR1 is KGHSH and CDR2 is LQKENI in the germline V gene. The CDR3 DNA follows: TGTGCCAGCTCACCACCGACTTGGAAGGGCACTGAAGCTTTCTTT. As protein: CASSPPTWKGTEAFF.